The rows below give T cell receptor beta chains drawn from one sample of a study of OX40 agonist ivuxolimab in advanced cancers. Libraries were prepared by immunoSEQ multiplex PCR; TCRdb keeps only in-frame clonotypes and omits some of them. This sample carries 60,000 to 85,000 clones, 94% of them seen once, and the ten largest clones take roughly 21%. Specimen: CD4+ or CD8+ T cells sorted from blood, collected in a trial of the OX40 agonist ivuxolimab. These receptors were obtained from an adult with an advanced solid tumor such as melanoma, head and neck, liver or kidney cancer. The CDR3 runs from the conserved cysteine through the conserved F or W. Fields, in order: V gene, J gene, clone size, D gene, CDR3 protein, CDR3 DNA. The D gene is left open where the match is weak. Clone size is given for some rows only: seen once, a few or many times, or a class if the clone is expanded.

TRBV13,TRBJ2-5,once,.,CASSLGGGPRETQYF,TGTGCCAGCAGCTTAGGCGGGGGCCCCAGGGAGACCCAGTACTTC
TRBV27,TRBJ2-2,.,TRBD2,CASSLRAGGRGELFF,TGTGCCAGCAGTTTAAGGGCGGGGGGCCGCGGGGAGCTGTTTTTT
TRBV27,TRBJ1-1,.,.,CASSFGGFAEAFF,TGTGCCAGCAGTTTCGGGGGGTTCGCTGAAGCTTTCTTT
TRBV28,TRBJ2-3,.,TRBD2,CASSPRIITSASTDTQYF,TGTGCCAGCAGTCCCCGTATCATCACTAGCGCGAGCACAGATACGCAGTATTTT
TRBV27,TRBJ2-3,.,.,CASSLFSTDTQYF,TGTGCCAGCAGTTTATTCAGCACAGATACGCAGTATTTT
TRBV18,TRBJ1-4,once,.,CASSPLQGPEYEKLFF,TGTGCCAGCTCACCACTACAGGGACCTGAGTATGAAAAACTGTTTTTT
TRBV19,TRBJ1-2,.,.,CASSIVGGSYGYTF,TGTGCCAGTAGTATAGTAGGGGGTTCCTATGGCTACACCTTC
TRBV19,TRBJ2-2,few,.,CASRAGELFF,TGTGCCAGTAGAGCCGGGGAGCTGTTTTTT
TRBV19,TRBJ1-6,.,.,CASDDTGNSPLHF,TGTGCCAGTGACGATACAGGGAATTCACCCCTCCACTTT
TRBV5-1,TRBJ2-1,.,.,CASSDAPSPGEVANEQFF,TGCGCCAGCAGCGATGCTCCGAGCCCAGGTGAGGTAGCGAATGAGCAGTTCTTC
TRBV5-1,TRBJ2-3,.,.,CASSQLEGGFGDTQYF,TGCGCCAGCAGCCAACTGGAGGGGGGGTTTGGAGATACGCAGTATTTT
TRBV27,TRBJ2-1,.,.,CASSLSGWQGSYNEQFF,TGTGCCAGCAGTTTATCGGGGTGGCAGGGCTCCTACAATGAGCAGTTCTTC
TRBV29-1,TRBJ2-7,.,TRBD1,CSVWDSAREQYF,TGCAGCGTCTGGGACAGTGCTAGGGAGCAGTACTTC
TRBV9,TRBJ2-3,.,TRBD2,CASSLWTSGGTDTQYF,TGTGCCAGCAGCCTTTGGACTAGCGGAGGCACAGATACGCAGTATTTT
TRBV4-1,TRBJ2-7,.,.,CASSHYQGTYEQYF,TGCGCCAGCAGCCACTATCAGGGGACTTACGAGCAGTACTTC